The 5 T cell receptor beta chains reported below all come from one sample, sequenced in a study of identifying expanded T cells in peripheral blood. Generated by immunoSEQ multiplex PCR, the TCRdb table keeps only in-frame clones and is missing some. The data show 120,000 or so clones, approximately 88% seen once. The sequenced sample was blood. These receptors all come from a person aged 18 to 69 in good health.

The chain employs TRBV5-1 and TRBJ2-1, with 7 bases fitting TRBD1. J was trimmed by 7 bases and V by 0 bases; bases with no gene match: 13. Germline loops: CDR1 SGHRS, CDR2 YFSETQ. The CDR3 is 17 amino acids. The CDR3 bases are TGCGCCAGCAGCTTGGGGTCGGGGACAGCACATGAAAATGAGCAGTTCTTC. This gives the protein CASSLGSGTAHENEQFF. Using reference TRBV5-1 and TRBJ2-1 for the parts outside the CDR3, the full variable domain is KAGVTQTPRYLIKTRGQQVTLSCSPISGHRSVSWYQQTPGQGLQFLFEYFSETQRNKGNFPGRFSGRQFSNSRSEMNVSTLELGDSALYLCASSLGSGTAHENEQFFGPGTRLTVL.

The genes are TRBV4-2 and TRBJ1-5; no definite D call. Trimming stripped 0 bases from V and 7 bases from J, with 16 bases between. The CDR3 spans 16 residues. CDR1 and CDR2 (germline): LGHNA, YNFKEQ. The CDR3: CASSQDSAGTGQPQHF. In DNA form, the CDR3 reads TGTGCCAGCAGCCAAGATTCGGCGGGAACGGGGCAGCCCCAGCATTTT.

The chain is built from TRBV4-1 and TRBJ2-2; no firm D call. Germline assignment: CDR1 MGHRA and CDR2 YSYEKL. This CDR3 is 15 amino acids long. Trimming left V 0 bases short and J 3 bases short, with 8 bases between. The CDR3 loop reads CASSQEFGHTGELFF. Written as DNA, the CDR3 is TGCGCCAGCAGCCAAGAATTCGGCCACACCGGGGAGCTGTTTTTT.

The chain recombines TRBV5-4 with TRBJ1-3; D is unclear. The CDR3 is made up of 14 amino acids. The V gene lost 3 bases and the J gene lost 0 bases, with 7 bases spanning the gap. From germline, CDR1 is SGHNT and CDR2 YYREEE (reference sequence). The CDR3 here is CASSSKYSGNTIYF. The CDR3 nucleotides are TGTGCCAGCAGCTCCAAGTACTCTGGAAACACCATATATTTT. The variable domain in full, completed from reference TRBV5-4 and TRBJ1-3, reads ETGVTQSPTHLIKTRGQQVTLRCSSQSGHNTVSWYQQALGQGPQFIFQYYREEENGRGNFPPRFSGLQFPNYSSELNVNALELDDSALYLCASSSKYSGNTIYFGEGSWLTVV.

The rearrangement uses TRBV15 and TRBJ2-3, with a tentative D call TRBD1 (6 bases). The germline CDR1 and CDR2 sequences are LNHNV and YYDKDF (reference sequence). The CDR3 is 15 residues long. V was cut by 3 bases and J by 6 bases, with 16 bases left in between. As DNA, the CDR3 is TGTGCCACCAGCAGGACTGAAGGACAGCCCGATACGCAGTATTTT. Its protein product is CATSRTEGQPDTQYF.